The 7 T cell receptor beta chains below come from one sample, sequenced in a study of T cell responses to AZD1222 COVID-19 vaccine. Assay: immunoSEQ multiplex PCR; the TCRdb copy retains only in-frame clones and omits some. The table has about 120,000 clones, roughly 87% seen once. The material sequenced was peripheral blood, taken on day 0 of MenACWY control vaccination. The receptor source for this set is an adult in good health.

The gene calls are TRBV9 and TRBJ2-1, with 11 bases matching TRBD2. V lost 2 bases, J lost 3 bases, and 1 base stayed unmatched. Germline CDR1 is SGDLS and CDR2 is YYNGEE. The CDR3 loop spans 15 amino acids. CDR3 in amino acids: CASSVTSGSYNEQFF. For the CDR3, the DNA is TGTGCCAGCAGCGTCACTAGCGGGAGCTACAATGAGCAGTTCTTC.

The rearrangement joins TRBV7-6 to TRBJ2-7; 9 bases line up with TRBD2. CDR1 and CDR2 from the germline V gene are SGHVS and FNYEAQ. V dropped 4 bases and J dropped 3; count of bases not matched to a gene: 7. The CDR3 has 15 amino acids. The CDR3 is CASSSSLAGDYEQYF. CDR3 nucleotides: TGTGCCAGCAGCTCGTCTTTAGCGGGAGACTACGAGCAGTACTTC.

This clone was recorded once. V and J are TRBV10-3 and TRBJ2-1, with 10 bases identical to TRBD1. Per the germline V gene, CDR1 is ENHRY and CDR2 is SYGVKD. The length of the CDR3 is 15 residues. V shed 6 bases and J 0 bases; nucleotides not matched to a gene: 2. CDR3 nucleotides: TGTGCCATCAGGGGACAGGGGAGCTCCTACAATGAGCAGTTCTTC. This gives the protein CAIRGQGSSYNEQFF.

The V gene is TRBV7-9, the J gene TRBJ1-6; tentative D call: TRBD1 (6 bases). The germline V and J ends were trimmed by 3 bases and 2 bases, with 8 bases remaining between them. Germline-derived CDR1 and CDR2 are SEHNR and FQNEAQ (reference sequence). The CDR3 runs to 15 residues. Written as DNA, the CDR3 is TGTGCCAGCAGCTTGGGGGGCCCCTATAATTCACCCCTCCACTTT. Protein product: CASSLGGPYNSPLHF.

The chain combines TRBV29-1 with TRBJ2-7; D ambiguous. CDR1 SQVTM and CDR2 ANQGSEA come from the germline V gene. Between the trimmed V and J ends, which lost 4 bases and 0 bases, there was a span of 19 bases. This CDR3 has 16 residues. The CDR3 sequence is CSVAPSLSAASYEQYF. Here the CDR3 DNA reads TGCAGCGTTGCCCCCTCCCTGAGTGCCGCCTCCTACGAGCAGTACTTC.

The J gene is TRBJ2-1, the V gene TRBV11-2; 11 bases fit TRBD2. V lost 5 bases to trimming and J lost 8 bases; unmatched junction nucleotides: 17. This CDR3 has 18 amino acids. The germline V gene encodes CDR1 SGHAT and CDR2 FQNNGV. CDR3 DNA sequence: TGTGCCAGCAGCAACCCCGCCGGGGCTAGCGGGAGGTGGGATGAGCAGTTCTTC. Translated, it gives CASSNPAGASGRWDEQFF. Full variable domain (rest looked up from reference TRBV11-2 and TRBJ2-1): EAGVAQSPRYKIIEKRQSVAFWCNPISGHATLYWYQQILGQGPKLLIQFQNNGVVDDSQLPKDRFSAERLKGVDSTLKIQPAKLEDSAVYLCASSNPAGASGRWDEQFFGPGTRLTVL.

The rearrangement joins TRBV25-1 to TRBJ2-2; D could derive from TRBD1 or TRBD2 (5 bases each). The CDR3 loop spans 14 amino acids. Germline-derived CDR1 and CDR2 are MGHDK and SYGVNS. The V end lost 8 bases, the J end lost 1 base, and 11 bases lay between the germline ends. This CDR3 is CASRRDGNTGELFF. The CDR3 bases are TGTGCCAGCCGCCGGGACGGGAACACCGGGGAGCTGTTTTTT.